Shown below are 27 T cell receptor beta chains from a single sample sequenced in a study of CXCR3-negative and CXCR3-positive naive CD8 T cells. The study, taken as a whole, reports: Relative to CXCR3-negative naive cells, CXCR3-positive naive cells had more hydrophobic TRB CDR3s.

These TCRs are of unknown antigen specificity. Libraries of TRB cDNA were made by 5' RACE and carried UMIs. TCRdb reprocessed the 5' RACE reads and reports one entry per CDR3 protein, with no DNA. The ten most abundant clones cover roughly 0.6% of a sample with some 130,000 distinct CDR3 sequences. Sequencing was carried out using naive CXCR3+ CD8+ T cells from blood. Subset defined: CD45RO-CCR7+CD27+CD95- naive CD8+ T cells expressing CXCR3 (TNR3+). Receptor source: a human donor in good health. Some clones in this sample may be carry-over from other donors' samples.

The chain has TRBV28 and TRBJ2-1; no DNA is available, so the TRBD2 call from TCRdb remains unchecked. Germline loops: CDR1 MDHEN, CDR2 SYDVKM. The CDR3 runs to 12 residues. CDR3 loop: CASTETGLAGIF.

The V and J genes are TRBV6-5 and TRBJ2-5. Germline assignment: CDR1 MNHEY and CDR2 SVGAGI. The CDR3 spans 12 residues. This chain's CDR3 is CASSYNTETQYF.

This chain links TRBV7-9 with TRBJ1-1. The germline gives CDR1 SEHNR, CDR2 FQNEAQ (reference sequence). The CDR3 sequence is 13 residues long. The CDR3 loop is CASSPSLGTEAFF. The full variable domain, rest sourced from reference TRBV7-9 and TRBJ1-1, is DTGVSQNPRHKITKRGQNVTFRCDPISEHNRLYWYRQTLGQGPEFLTYFQNEAQLEKSRLLSDRFSAERPKGSFSTLEIQRTEQGDSAMYLCASSPSLGTEAFFGQGTRLTVV.

The genes are TRBV5-5 and TRBJ2-1; TCRdb selects TRBD1, and the lack of DNA leaves this call unchecked. The length of the CDR3 is 17 residues. Germline V gene data show CDR1 as SGHKS and CDR2 as YYEKEE (reference sequence). Here the CDR3 reads CASSPRPTGEAMNEQFF.

This chain uses TRBV21-1 with TRBJ2-2; TCRdb's D call, TRBD1, is unchecked because there is no DNA. TRBV21-1 is classified as a pseudogene. The CDR3 spans 15 residues. CDR3 region: CASSRTGAHTGELFF.

The chain carries TRBV28 and TRBJ2-2; absent DNA, TCRdb's TRBD2 call cannot be checked. Germline V CDR1 and CDR2: MDHEN, SYDVKM. The CDR3 runs to 15 residues. This CDR3 is CASRAGLGSTGELFF.

The chain joins TRBV20-1 to TRBJ1-1; without DNA, the TCRdb call of TRBD1 cannot be checked. Germline values: CDR1 DFQATT, CDR2 SNEGSKA (reference sequence). The length of the CDR3 is 13 residues. The CDR3 protein is CSAKDRLNTEAFF.

V gene TRBV28 combines with J gene TRBJ1-1; checking the TCRdb D call of TRBD1 is not possible without DNA. CDR1 and CDR2 from the germline V gene are MDHEN and SYDVKM. The CDR3 contains 17 residues. The CDR3 spells CASRSLGQGIGSTEAFF.

The chain has TRBV30 and TRBJ2-3; TCRdb's D call of TRBD1 is untestable without DNA. The germline V gene encodes CDR1 GTSNPN and CDR2 SVGIG (reference sequence). CDR3 length: 13 residues. CDR3 region: CAWSPGFTDTQYF.

The rearrangement joins TRBV24-1 to TRBJ1-2. CDR1 is KGHDR and CDR2 is SFDVKD in the germline V gene. The CDR3 sequence is 13 residues long. CDR3 sequence: CATSDSGDYGYTF.

The chain recombines TRBV29-1 with TRBJ1-1. Germline V gene data show CDR1 as SQVTM and CDR2 as ANQGSEA. The CDR3 length is 12 residues. CDR3 residues: CSARAWDTEAFF.

V and J are TRBV6-5 and TRBJ1-1. This CDR3 comprises 13 residues. Germline assignment: CDR1 MNHEY and CDR2 SVGAGI. The CDR3 loop is CASRPPSDSEAFF.

V and J are TRBV7-9 and TRBJ2-6; the TRBD1 assignment by TCRdb is unverifiable without DNA. Germline CDR1 SEHNR, CDR2 FQNEAQ (reference sequence). The CDR3 is 16 residues long. The CDR3 loop reads CASSLVPGSGANVLTF.

The chain recombines TRBV29-1 with TRBJ1-1. The CDR3 totals 13 residues. Germline V CDR1 and CDR2: SQVTM, ANQGSEA. The CDR3 reads CSVEGHQNTEAFF.

The V gene is TRBV7-9, the J gene TRBJ2-3; there is no DNA to check the TCRdb D call of TRBD2. The CDR3 loop spans 13 amino acids. Germline loops: CDR1 SEHNR, CDR2 FQNEAQ (reference sequence). This CDR3 is CASSRGDYDTQYF.

The genes are TRBV12-3 or TRBV12-4 and TRBJ2-3. The CDR3 length is 15 residues. This chain's CDR3 is CASSFYDRLTDTQYF.

This chain links TRBV20-1 with TRBJ1-1; with no DNA, the TCRdb D assignment of TRBD1 cannot be verified. The CDR3 loop spans 15 amino acids. Germline V gene sequence: CDR1 DFQATT, CDR2 SNEGSKA (reference sequence). The CDR3 sequence is CSARVVGGGGTEAFF.

The chain links TRBV5-5 to TRBJ2-2; TCRdb's D call of TRBD2 is untestable without DNA. The germline V gene encodes CDR1 SGHKS and CDR2 YYEKEE (reference sequence). The CDR3 extends over 16 amino acids. The chain's CDR3 is CASSWGALPGDGELFF. The full variable domain, in which reference TRBV5-5 and TRBJ2-2 provide the parts outside the CDR3, is DAGVTQSPTHLIKTRGQQVTLRCSPISGHKSVSWYQQVLGQGPQFIFQYYEKEERGRGNFPDRFSARQFPNYSSELNVNALLLGDSALYLCASSWGALPGDGELFFGEGSRLTVL.

This sequence joins TRBV28 and TRBJ2-7; with no DNA, the TCRdb D assignment of TRBD1 cannot be verified. In germline, CDR1 is MDHEN, CDR2 SYDVKM. The CDR3 is made up of 15 amino acids. The CDR3 spells CASSLLGGQINEQYF.

The chain uses TRBV5-4 and TRBJ2-5; TCRdb outputs TRBD2, but without DNA this stays unchecked. Germline lookup yields CDR1 SGHNT and CDR2 YYREEE (reference sequence). This CDR3 spans 15 amino acids. This chain's CDR3 is CASSPGTEGRETQYF.

V is TRBV6-4 and J is TRBJ2-3; no DNA is available, so the TRBD2 call from TCRdb remains unchecked. Germline V gene sequence: CDR1 MRHNA, CDR2 SNTAGT. CDR3 length: 15 amino acids. CDR3: CASSVEASGIDTQYF.

The chain employs TRBV5-1 and TRBJ1-1; TCRdb proposes TRBD1, but this gene call is untestable without DNA. The CDR3 has 14 amino acids. Germline V gene sequence: CDR1 SGHRS, CDR2 YFSETQ. CDR3 sequence reads: CASSLEARGTEAFF.

The J gene is TRBJ2-7, the V gene TRBV5-1; TCRdb lists TRBD1, though no DNA is available to test this call. The CDR3 is 14 residues long. CDR1 and CDR2 from the germline V gene are SGHRS and YFSETQ. The CDR3 loop is CASSFSQGAYEQYF. The full variable domain, in which reference TRBV5-1 and TRBJ2-7 provide the parts outside the CDR3, is KAGVTQTPRYLIKTRGQQVTLSCSPISGHRSVSWYQQTPGQGLQFLFEYFSETQRNKGNFPGRFSGRQFSNSRSEMNVSTLELGDSALYLCASSFSQGAYEQYFGPGTRLTVT.

J is TRBJ2-1 and V is TRBV4-2; lacking DNA, the TRBD2 call made by TCRdb goes unchecked. The germline V gene encodes CDR1 LGHNA and CDR2 YNFKEQ. The CDR3 consists of 18 residues. This CDR3 is CASSRTPLAGEGYNEQFF.

The rearrangement links TRBV29-1 to TRBJ2-7; TCRdb proposes TRBD1, but this gene call is untestable without DNA. In germline, CDR1 is SQVTM, CDR2 ANQGSEA. The length of the CDR3 is 15 residues. The CDR3 region is CSVEFPGQVTYEQYF.

V gene TRBV12-3 or TRBV12-4 combines with J gene TRBJ2-7; as DNA is missing, the TRBD2 call by TCRdb cannot be tested. The CDR3 totals 15 residues. Here the CDR3 reads CASSLSQRVTYEQYF.

The V call is TRBV28, the J call TRBJ1-1; TCRdb's D call of TRBD1 is untestable without DNA. The CDR3 is 14 residues long. CDR1 MDHEN and CDR2 SYDVKM come from the germline V gene. CDR3 protein: CASRITGYNTEAFF.